The 13 T cell receptor beta chains listed next were all sequenced from one sample in a study of STAT5B mutations in CD4+ large granular lymphocyte leukemia. Data came from immunoSEQ multiplex PCR; TCRdb stores just in-frame clones and leaves some out. Of roughly 32,000 clones detected, approximately 79% appear once; the ten largest clones hold 2% to 2.5%. The sample was CD4+ T cells from blood buffy coats. The receptors derive from a human donor in good health.

This clone occurred once. CDR3 amino acids: CSVAPTRRNTEAFF. The CDR3 coding sequence is TGCAGCGTTGCCCCGACGAGGCGGAATACTGAAGCTTTCTTT. The rearrangement uses TRBV29-1 and TRBJ1-1; D is ambiguous. V lost 4 bases and J 5 bases, leaving 17 bases between the germline ends. Per the germline V gene, CDR1 is SQVTM and CDR2 is ANQGSEA. The CDR3 is 14 amino acids.

This clone was counted a single time. The rearrangement uses TRBV5-4 and TRBJ2-1, with TRBD2 matching over 11 bases. Germline CDR1 is SGHNT and CDR2 is YYREEE (reference sequence). V gave up 4 bases and J gave up 7 bases; unmatched junction bases: 7. This CDR3 spans 15 amino acids. CDR3 bases: TGTGCCAGCAGCCTGATGACTAGCGGGGTGAATGAGCAGTTCTTC. Translating gives CASSLMTSGVNEQFF.

The gene calls are TRBV5-1 and TRBJ2-7; D is unclear. CDR1 is SGHRS and CDR2 is YFSETQ in the germline V gene. The germline V and J ends were trimmed by 6 bases and 6 bases, with 16 bases remaining between them. CDR3 length: 13 amino acids. CDR3 nucleotide sequence: TGCGCCAGCATGGTAGCTCCACGTTTCGAGCAGTACTTC. Its translation is CASMVAPRFEQYF.

The chain joins TRBV30 to TRBJ2-2, with 8 bases aligning to TRBD2. The CDR3 extends over 16 amino acids. V shed 0 bases, J shed 3 bases, and the junction held 6 bases outside the gene matches. The germline CDR1 and CDR2 sequences are GTSNPN and SVGIG (reference sequence). For the CDR3, the DNA is TGTGCCTGGAGTGTTAGCGGGAACTGGTACACCGGGGAGCTGTTTTTT. It specifies CAWSVSGNWYTGELFF.

The J gene is TRBJ2-7, the V gene TRBV5-4; 8 nucleotides match TRBD1. Trimming removed 0 bases from V and 3 bases from J; junction bases left unmatched: 5. The CDR3 runs to 15 residues. Germline V gene lookup returns CDR1 SGHNT and CDR2 YYREEE (reference sequence). This CDR3 reads CASSLGAGQGYEQYF. The CDR3 DNA follows: TGTGCCAGCAGCTTGGGGGCCGGACAGGGCTACGAGCAGTACTTC.

The chain combines TRBV7-2 with TRBJ2-7, with 12 bases aligning to TRBD2. There are 15 residues in the CDR3. With 5 bases clipped from V and 3 bases from J, the junction kept 5 bases outside the gene matches. Germline CDR1 is SGHTA and CDR2 is FQGNSA. The CDR3 DNA sequence: TGTGCCAGCAGCGAGGGACTAGCGGGTTACTACGAGCAGTACTTC. Protein: CASSEGLAGYYEQYF.

The rearrangement links TRBV5-5 to TRBJ2-1; 16 bases are a match to TRBD2. The CDR3 loop spans 16 amino acids. Germline values: CDR1 SGHKS, CDR2 YYEKEE (reference sequence). V was pared by 5 bases and J by 8 bases, with 7 bases of the junction left unmatched. CDR3 sequence reads: CASSLLGLAGGDEQFF. The DNA of the CDR3 is TGTGCCAGCAGTCTACTGGGACTAGCGGGAGGGGATGAGCAGTTCTTC.

This clone has more than one count but fewer than ten. The chain carries TRBV30 and TRBJ1-6; D is undetermined. The germline V and J ends were trimmed by 0 bases and 6 bases, with 6 bases remaining between them. Germline CDR1 GTSNPN, CDR2 SVGIG (reference sequence). This CDR3 has 13 amino acids. This CDR3 is CAWSVPGNSPLHF. The CDR3 DNA follows: TGTGCCTGGAGTGTACCGGGTAATTCACCCCTCCACTTT.

V and J are TRBV4-1 and TRBJ1-4, with 9 bases identical to TRBD1. Germline V gives CDR1 MGHRA, CDR2 YSYEKL. J gave up 8 bases and V 1 base, and 11 bases lay outside the gene matches. The CDR3 extends over 17 amino acids. The CDR3 nucleotides read TGCGCCAGCAGCCAAGGGGACAGGGTTTACCCAGGGGAAAAACTGTTTTTT. This codes for CASSQGDRVYPGEKLFF.

This clone has more than one count but fewer than ten. CDR3 bases: TGTGCCAGCAGCTTAGGTAGGGGGAACATCAATCAGCCCCAGCATTTT. It is translated as CASSLGRGNINQPQHF. This chain links TRBV7-9 with TRBJ1-5; weak D call: TRBD1 (6 bases). V lost 1 base and J 3 bases, leaving 13 bases between the germline ends. CDR1 and CDR2 from the germline V gene are SEHNR and FQNEAQ (reference sequence). The CDR3 has 16 residues. Together with reference TRBV7-9 and TRBJ1-5, the CDR3 gives the full variable domain: DTGVSQNPRHKITKRGQNVTFRCDPISEHNRLYWYRQTLGQGPEFLTYFQNEAQLEKSRLLSDRFSAERPKGSFSTLEIQRTEQGDSAMYLCASSLGRGNINQPQHFGDGTRLSIL.

In its sample, this clone was seen once. The chain combines TRBV5-1 with TRBJ2-7, with 7 bases that match TRBD2. The CDR3 has 14 amino acids. The germline CDR1 and CDR2 sequences are SGHRS and YFSETQ. Trimming at V came to 4 bases and at J to 6 bases, leaving 10 bases not matched to a gene. The CDR3 sequence: CASSGGAGVSEQYF. The CDR3, as DNA: TGCGCCAGCAGCGGAGGGGCGGGAGTCTCCGAGCAGTACTTC.

This sequence joins TRBV2 and TRBJ1-2; 7 nucleotides align to TRBD1. Germline V gene sequence: CDR1 SNHLY, CDR2 FYNNEI. This CDR3 contains 13 residues. Trimming at V came to 5 bases and at J to 5 bases, leaving 5 bases not matched to a gene. The CDR3 DNA sequence: TGTGCCAGCAGTAACAGGGGAGGATATGGCTACACCTTC. It is translated as CASSNRGGYGYTF.

The chain joins TRBV5-6 to TRBJ1-6; TRBD1 matches 7 bases. Germline V CDR1 and CDR2: SGHDT, YYEEEE. The ends lost 4 bases at V and 6 bases at J; junction bases unmatched: 4. This CDR3 has 14 residues. CDR3 amino acids: CASSRGTANSPLHF. CDR3 nucleotide sequence: TGTGCCAGCAGCCGAGGGACAGCTAATTCACCCCTCCACTTT.